These T cell receptor beta chains were read from a single sample in a study of cytomegalovirus exposure and HLA in healthy donors. Sequencing was performed with immunoSEQ multiplex PCR; in TCRdb, only in-frame clones are kept and a portion is missing. This sample yields around 130,000 clones, of which 8.5% to 9% are seen a single time; 5% to 6.5% belongs to the top ten. Sequenced sample: PBMCs. The receptors shown here come from a woman aged 40 to 50 in good health and CMV-seropositive. The CDR3 runs from the conserved cysteine through the conserved F or W. A D gene is named only where the DNA matches it firmly. Size values are once, few and many counts, or a class for expanded clones, and some rows have none.

len	v_gene	d_gene	j_gene	abundance	CDR3nt	CDR3aa
13	TRBV6-1	TRBD1	TRBJ2-7	.	TGTGCCAGTACGAGACAGGGGGCGTGGGAGCAGTACTTC	CASTRQGAWEQYF
11	TRBV29-1	.	TRBJ1-4	few	TGCAGCTCGGCAACTAATGAAAAACTGTTTTTT	CSSATNEKLFF
13	TRBV2	.	TRBJ1-1	.	TGTGCCAGCAGTGCCCCCGGTTTACCTGAAGCTTTCTTT	CASSAPGLPEAFF
17	TRBV5-1	.	TRBJ1-1	.	TGCGCCAGCAGCTTGAGCGGGGGCGAAAGCGCGTACTCTGAAGCTTTCTTT	CASSLSGGESAYSEAFF
16	TRBV27	.	TRBJ1-2	few	TGTGCCAGCAGTTTAGCCCGGACGACAGTAAACTATGGCTACACCTTC	CASSLARTTVNYGYTF
14	TRBV2	TRBD1	TRBJ1-5	.	TGTGCCAGCAGTGGACAGGGTAGGAATCAGCCCCAGCATTTT	CASSGQGRNQPQHF
13	TRBV6-6	TRBD2	TRBJ2-1	few	TGTGCCAGCAGCCCGGAACTAGCGGGCGTGCAGTTCTTC	CASSPELAGVQFF
17	TRBV5-6	.	TRBJ1-6	.	TGTGCCAGCAGCTTGAGACTTTCGAGCTCCTATAATTCACCCCTCCACTTT	CASSLRLSSSYNSPLHF
15	TRBV5-1	.	TRBJ2-7	.	TGCGCCAGCAGCTTGGCCGGGACATATGCTTACGAGCAGTACTTC	CASSLAGTYAYEQYF
14	TRBV7-6	.	TRBJ2-7	.	TGTGCCAGCAGCTTACAACAGGGTCCTTACGAGCAGTACTTC	CASSLQQGPYEQYF
13	TRBV28	.	TRBJ1-1	.	TGTGCCAGCACACGGGAATCCCCACAGGAAGCTTTCTTT	CASTRESPQEAFF
15	TRBV6-5	TRBD1	TRBJ1-5	few	TGTGCCAGCAGTTACGGGGGACAGCCAAATCAGCCCCAGCATTTT	CASSYGGQPNQPQHF
13	TRBV5-1	.	TRBJ2-7	.	TGCGCCAGCAGCCGGGGTTACCTGGGCGAGCAGTACTTC	CASSRGYLGEQYF
15	TRBV11-3	.	TRBJ2-6	few	TGTGCCAGCAGCTGGTACGGGGAAGGGGCCAACGTCCTGACTTTC	CASSWYGEGANVLTF
18	TRBV9	.	TRBJ2-4	few	TGTGCCAGCAGCGACAAGTGTAGGACAGAGATAGCCAAAAACATTCAGTACTTC	CASSDKCRTEIAKNIQYF
15	TRBV27	TRBD2	TRBJ2-1	.	TGTGCCAGCATCTCCGGAAATAGCGGGGTAAATGAGCAGTTCTTC	CASISGNSGVNEQFF
15	TRBV28	.	TRBJ2-1	.	TGTGCCAGCAGCAAAGGAGGAGGTCCATACAATGAGCAGTTCTTC	CASSKGGGPYNEQFF
16	TRBV5-6	.	TRBJ1-2	few	TGTGCCAGCAGTCAATTACAGGGTAGGCCTAACTATGGCTACACCTTC	CASSQLQGRPNYGYTF
16	TRBV19	TRBD1	TRBJ2-7	.	TGTGCCAGTAGTAAAGGGACAGGGGGCGACTGGTACGAGCAGTACTTC	CASSKGTGGDWYEQYF
13	TRBV7-6	TRBD2	TRBJ2-1	few	TGTGCCAGCAGCTTAGCGCGGGGGGATGAGCAGTTCTTC	CASSLARGDEQFF
16	TRBV7-8	TRBD1	TRBJ2-7	.	TGTGCCAGCAGCTCGTTCCTACAGGGGAGCTCCTACGAGCAGTACTTC	CASSSFLQGSSYEQYF
13	TRBV19	TRBD1	TRBJ1-1	few	TGTGCCAGTAACGGACAGGGGAACACTGAAGCTTTCTTT	CASNGQGNTEAFF
15	TRBV7-8	TRBD1	TRBJ1-1	.	TGTGCCAGCAGCTTGAGGGGACAGGTACACTATGAAGCTTTCTTT	CASSLRGQVHYEAFF
16	TRBV9	TRBD1	TRBJ1-6	.	TGTGCCAGCACCCCACGGGGGGACAGGCAAAATTCACCCCTCCACTTT	CASTPRGDRQNSPLHF
16	TRBV19	TRBD2	TRBJ2-3	few	TGTGCCAGTAGTAGCGAGCGGGGGGGACGCACAGATACGCAGTATTTT	CASSSERGGRTDTQYF
15	TRBV28	TRBD1	TRBJ2-7	few	TGTGCCAGCAGTTTACCGGGACAGGGGTACTACGAGCAGTACTTC	CASSLPGQGYYEQYF
14	TRBV7-9	TRBD1	TRBJ2-5	.	TGTGCCAGCAGCGGGACAGGGCTACAAGAGACCCAGTACTTC	CASSGTGLQETQYF
16	TRBV6-5	.	TRBJ1-1	.	TGTGCCAGCAGTTACTCATCGGGCAGGGAGGACACTGAAGCTTTCTTT	CASSYSSGREDTEAFF
13	TRBV7-6	TRBD1	TRBJ1-2	.	TGTGCCAGCAGTCCTATGACAGGGGATGGCTACACCTTC	CASSPMTGDGYTF